This TCR beta chain was sequenced for a study of T cell responses to AZD1222 COVID-19 vaccine. Study-wide results and caveats: Repertoire collection took place solely once the T cell response had peaked. Among vaccine-associated CD4 TCRs, coverage spanned spike, with dominance at 160-218 and 743-854.

Germline assignment: CDR1 SGHTA and CDR2 FQGNSA. This CDR3 is built from 15 residues. With 3 bases clipped from V and 5 bases from J, the junction kept 7 bases outside the gene matches. The data were produced by immunoSEQ multiplex PCR, yet TCRdb's version contains in-frame clones alone and is incomplete. The sample yields approximately 210,000 clones, approximately 94% seen once. Remarks on this clone: The antigen remains unidentified.

The sequencing here drew on peripheral blood, taken 28 days after the second dose of the MenACWY control vaccine. This chain joins TRBV7-2 and TRBJ1-5; 7 bases align to TRBD1. The source is an adult who received the MenACWY meningococcal vaccine as a control. The CDR3 DNA is TGTGCCAGCAGCTTTGGGCAGGGGACAGATCAGCCCCAGCATTTT. Translated: CASSFGQGTDQPQHF. The full variable domain, with the rest looked up from reference TRBV7-2 and TRBJ1-5, is GAGVSQSPSNKVTEKGKDVELRCDPISGHTALYWYRQSLGQGLEFLIYFQGNSAPDKSGLPSDRFSAERTGGSVSTLTIQRTQQEDSAVYLCASSFGQGTDQPQHFGDGTRLSIL.